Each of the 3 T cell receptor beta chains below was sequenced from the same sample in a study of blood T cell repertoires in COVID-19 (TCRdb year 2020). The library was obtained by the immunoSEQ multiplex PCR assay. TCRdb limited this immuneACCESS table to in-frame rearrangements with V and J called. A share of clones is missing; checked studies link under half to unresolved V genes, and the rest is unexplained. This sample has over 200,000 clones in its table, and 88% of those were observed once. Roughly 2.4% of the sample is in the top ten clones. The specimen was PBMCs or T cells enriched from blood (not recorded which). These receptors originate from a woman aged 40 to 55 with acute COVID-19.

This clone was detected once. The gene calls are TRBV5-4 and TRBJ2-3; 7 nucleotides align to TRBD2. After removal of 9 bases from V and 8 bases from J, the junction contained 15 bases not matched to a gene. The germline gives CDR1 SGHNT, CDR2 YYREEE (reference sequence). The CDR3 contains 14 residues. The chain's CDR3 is CATVMAGAAVTQYF. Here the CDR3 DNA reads TGTGCCACCGTGATGGCGGGAGCCGCAGTTACGCAGTATTTT.

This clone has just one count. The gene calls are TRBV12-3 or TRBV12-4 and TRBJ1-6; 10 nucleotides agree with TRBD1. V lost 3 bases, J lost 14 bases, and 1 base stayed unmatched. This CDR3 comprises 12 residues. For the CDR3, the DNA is TGTGCCAGCAGTTTGGACAGGGGGGCCCTCCACTTT. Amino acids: CASSLDRGALHF.

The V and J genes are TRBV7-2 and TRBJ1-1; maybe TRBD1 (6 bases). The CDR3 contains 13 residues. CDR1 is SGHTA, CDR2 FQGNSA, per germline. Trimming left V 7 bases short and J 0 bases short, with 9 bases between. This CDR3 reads CASTRDMNTEAFF. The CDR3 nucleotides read TGTGCCAGCACCCGGGACATGAACACTGAAGCTTTCTTT.